A selection of T cell receptor beta chains follows, all from one sample in a study of cytomegalovirus exposure and HLA in healthy donors. The data were produced by immunoSEQ multiplex PCR, yet TCRdb's version contains in-frame clones alone and is incomplete. The data show roughly 170,000 clones, around 80% seen once. The sequenced sample consisted of PBMCs. The receptors derive from a woman between 45 and 60 years old in good health and CMV-seropositive. The CDR3 runs from the conserved cysteine through the conserved F or W. D genes are given only for firm matches. The size entry is marked missing in some rows and otherwise reads once, few, many or a size class.

clone_size	v_call	cdr3_length	j_call	d_call	cdr3_nt	cdr3_aa
-	TRBV25-1	15	TRBJ2-1	TRBD2	TGTGCCAGCAGAAGCGGGGGGGTCAACTACAATGAGCAGTTCTTC	CASRSGGVNYNEQFF
-	TRBV6-1	14	TRBJ2-7	-	TGTGCCAACCAGGTTTCGGGGGACTCCTACGAGCAGTACTTC	CANQVSGDSYEQYF
-	TRBV7-2	15	TRBJ1-1	-	TGTGCCAGCAGCTTAGCCCTGAGGGGGGGGACTGAAGCTTTCTTT	CASSLALRGGTEAFF
-	TRBV19	15	TRBJ2-5	TRBD1	TGTGCCAGTAGTTCCTGGGGACAGACCCAAGAGACCCAGTACTTC	CASSSWGQTQETQYF
-	TRBV19	14	TRBJ1-5	-	TGTGCCAGCGTGGGAGGCTATAGCAATCAGCCCCAGCATTTT	CASVGGYSNQPQHF
-	TRBV18	13	TRBJ2-7	-	TGTGCCAGCTCGGAGGGGATAACCTACGAGCAGTACTTC	CASSEGITYEQYF
few	TRBV6-1	12	TRBJ1-2	-	TGTGCCAGCAGTGACAGAAACTATGGCTACACCTTC	CASSDRNYGYTF
-	TRBV6-1	15	TRBJ2-5	TRBD2	TGTGCCAGCAGTTCTAGCGGGGGGGCAGTAGAGACCCAGTACTTC	CASSSSGGAVETQYF
-	TRBV2	15	TRBJ2-1	-	TGTGCCAGCAGCACGGGACTTCTGACCTACAATGAGCAGTTCTTC	CASSTGLLTYNEQFF
-	TRBV6-1	14	TRBJ1-4	-	TGTGCCAGCAGTTCGCAGGGGTCTAATGAAAAACTGTTTTTT	CASSSQGSNEKLFF
-	TRBV5-8	15	TRBJ2-7	TRBD1	TGTGCCAGCAGCAGAACCGGGACAGCAACCTACGAGCAGTACTTC	CASSRTGTATYEQYF
-	TRBV5-1	15	TRBJ2-1	-	TGCGCCAGCAGCTTGGTGACAGGTCCGACGAATGAGCAGTTCTTC	CASSLVTGPTNEQFF
-	TRBV5-4	18	TRBJ2-5	-	TGTGCCAGCAGCTCCTCCCCGGTTGAGCGGAGTAGATCAGGGGACCAGTACTTC	CASSSSPVERSRSGDQYF
-	TRBV4-1	16	TRBJ2-2	TRBD1	TGCGCCAGCAGCCCCTTCGGGGGACAGGGAACCGGGGAGCTGTTTTTT	CASSPFGGQGTGELFF
-	TRBV4-2	11	TRBJ2-7	-	TGTGCCAGCAGCCAAGGTAACGAGCAGTACTTC	CASSQGNEQYF
-	TRBV19	14	TRBJ1-1	-	TGTGCCAGTAGTATAATGGGGCAAGGAACTGAAGCTTTCTTT	CASSIMGQGTEAFF